The 3 T cell receptor beta chains given below trace back to one sample, sequenced in a study of blood T cells in healthy people across ages. Primers used in a second PCR of about 6 to 11 cycles were a sample-barcoded 5' primer and a J-beta primer mix. TCRdb passed the 5' RACE reads through MiXCR, listing each CDR3 protein once. The sample includes around 2 million distinct CDR3 sequences, around 42% of them seen just once. The sample comprised blood. Source of these receptors: a human donor in good health.

This chain connects TRBV12-3 or TRBV12-4 to TRBJ2-1; 13 bases map to TRBD2. V dropped 7 bases and J dropped 10; count of bases not matched to a gene: 7. The CDR3 is made up of 14 amino acids. CDR3 nucleotide sequence: TGTGCCAGCACCCTGACTAGCGGGGGGACGGAGCAGTTCTTC. Amino acids: CASTLTSGGTEQFF.

The V and J genes are TRBV2 and TRBJ2-1, with TRBD2 matching over 12 bases. Trimming removed 1 base from V and 7 bases from J; junction bases left unmatched: 5. The length of the CDR3 is 16 residues. Looked up from germline, CDR1 is SNHLY and CDR2 is FYNNEI. CDR3 nucleotides: TGTGCCAGCAGTGAAGTCCTAGCGGGGGGGCCGAATGAGCAGTTCTTC. It translates to CASSEVLAGGPNEQFF.

In its sample, this clonotype was seen a few times. The J gene is TRBJ2-4, the V gene TRBV20-1; TRBD1 is a possible D gene (6 bases). The J call may be faulty, since TRBJ2-7 better matches the DNA end. The CDR3 spans 13 residues. The germline gives CDR1 DFQATT, CDR2 SNEGSKA (reference sequence). This chain's CDR3 is CSARKVGQYEQYF. The DNA of the CDR3 is TGCAGTGCTAGAAAAGTGGGACAATACGAGCAGTACTTC.